The 27 T cell receptor beta chains listed next were all sequenced from one sample in a study of OX40 agonist ivuxolimab in advanced cancers. Profiled with immunoSEQ multiplex PCR; TCRdb holds only in-frame clones, not every one. Of under 100,000 clones in the sample, about 85% were seen once. The material was CD4+ or CD8+ T cells sorted from blood, obtained in a trial of the OX40 agonist ivuxolimab. The receptors stem from an adult with an advanced solid tumor such as melanoma, head and neck, liver or kidney cancer.

The chain carries TRBV10-3 and TRBJ1-1; 11 positions agree with TRBD1. Germline V gives CDR1 ENHRY, CDR2 SYGVKD. J lost 8 bases, V lost 6 bases, and 11 bases had no gene match. The CDR3 contains 15 residues. CDR3 protein: CAIRDRGQVRAEAFF. The DNA of the CDR3 is TGTGCCATCAGGGACAGGGGGCAGGTTAGGGCGGAAGCTTTCTTT.

This clone counts as medium-sized. The chain combines TRBV4-2 with TRBJ1-6; D ambiguous. CDR3 length equals 14 residues. CDR1 is LGHNA, CDR2 YNFKEQ, per germline. Trimming shortened V by 0 bases and J by 4 bases, and 4 bases separated the two germline ends. For the CDR3, the DNA is TGTGCCAGCAGCCAAGACCTTTATAATTCACCCCTCCACTTT. Translation: CASSQDLYNSPLHF.

CDR3 sequence: CATKDRGYDQPQHF. The CDR3 DNA is TGTGCCACCAAGGACAGGGGGTACGATCAGCCCCAGCATTTT. The gene calls are TRBV6-5 and TRBJ1-5, with TRBD1 matching over 10 bases. V trimming: 10 bases; J trimming: 5 bases; junction bases outside the gene matches: 8. Germline V lookup: CDR1 MNHEY, CDR2 SVGAGI. This CDR3 spans 14 amino acids.

The chain links TRBV7-3 to TRBJ1-6; D is unclear. The CDR3 is 13 amino acids. Trimming pared 3 bases from V and 6 bases from J, leaving 6 bases between. CDR1 is SGHTA, CDR2 FQGTGA, per germline. This CDR3 reads CASSFRSNSPLHF. The CDR3 bases are TGTGCCAGCAGCTTTCGTTCTAATTCACCCCTCCACTTT. Full variable domain (rest looked up from reference TRBV7-3 and TRBJ1-6): GAGVSQTPSNKVTEKGKYVELRCDPISGHTALYWYRQSLGQGPEFLIYFQGTGAADDSGLPNDRFFAVRPEGSVSTLKIQRTERGDSAVYLCASSFRSNSPLHFGNGTRLTVT.

The chain is built from TRBV10-1 and TRBJ2-6, with 10 nucleotides matching TRBD2. Per the germline V gene, CDR1 is WNHNN and CDR2 is SYGVQD (reference sequence). J gave up 0 bases and V 6 bases, and 11 bases lay outside the gene matches. The CDR3 is 19 amino acids. The CDR3 here is CASSPSGGGNCSGANVLTF. DNA for the CDR3: TGCGCCAGCAGCCCTAGCGGGGGTGGTAATTGCTCTGGGGCCAACGTCCTGACTTTC.

V usage is TRBV7-9 and J usage is TRBJ2-5; D possibly corresponds to TRBD2 (6 bases). The V gene lost 4 bases and the J gene lost 3 bases, with 18 bases spanning the gap. CDR3 size: 16 residues. Germline-derived CDR1 and CDR2 are SEHNR and FQNEAQ (reference sequence). CDR3 nucleotides: TGTGCCAGCAGCTCTGTCGCCCGGGACTTAAAAGAGACCCAGTACTTC. It encodes CASSSVARDLKETQYF. Full variable domain (outside the CDR3, taken from reference TRBV7-9 and TRBJ2-5): DTGVSQNPRHKITKRGQNVTFRCDPISEHNRLYWYRQTLGQGPEFLTYFQNEAQLEKSRLLSDRFSAERPKGSFSTLEIQRTEQGDSAMYLCASSSVARDLKETQYFGPGTRLLVL.

The rearrangement uses TRBV7-9 and TRBJ1-1; no clear D. Germline values: CDR1 SEHNR, CDR2 FQNEAQ (reference sequence). With 3 bases removed from V and 1 base from J, the gap between germline ends came to 6 bases. CDR3 length: 13 residues. The CDR3 DNA reads TGTGCCAGCAGCTTTAACGGGAACACTGAAGCTTTCTTT. Translated: CASSFNGNTEAFF.

The chain carries TRBV11-3 and TRBJ2-2, with D perhaps given as TRBD1 or TRBD2 (5 bases each). Deletions cut 5 bases from V and 4 bases from J, with 14 bases between. Germline V gene lookup returns CDR1 SGHNT and CDR2 YENEEA. The CDR3 contains 15 residues. For the CDR3, the DNA is TGTGCCAGCAGCGGAAGAGGGGCCGGCACCGGGGAGCTGTTTTTT. This codes for CASSGRGAGTGELFF.

V and J are TRBV19 and TRBJ2-1, with D uncertain. V shed 9 bases and J shed 0 bases, with 12 bases lying between them. CDR3 length: 14 amino acids. The germline V gene encodes CDR1 LNHDA and CDR2 SQIVND (reference sequence). The CDR3 region has the DNA TGTGCCAGCCGAGCCGGATTCTCCTACAATGAGCAGTTCTTC. It encodes CASRAGFSYNEQFF.

This clone has only a few counts. The chain recombines TRBV28 with TRBJ1-2; 12 positions agree with TRBD1. The V gene end was trimmed by 5 bases and the J gene end by 0 bases; junction bases not matched to a gene: 13. The CDR3 sequence is 19 residues long. CDR1 MDHEN and CDR2 SYDVKM come from the germline V gene. This CDR3 is CASSPLGQGAFTANYGYTF. CDR3 sequence (DNA): TGTGCCAGCAGTCCCTTGGGACAGGGGGCGTTTACCGCTAACTATGGCTACACCTTC.

This clone came up once. This chain links TRBV2 with TRBJ2-5, with D unresolved. CDR1 SNHLY and CDR2 FYNNEI come from the germline V gene. Trimming took off 7 bases at V and 2 bases at J, with 11 bases between the two ends. This CDR3 is built from 13 residues. CDR3 bases: TGTGCCAGCACCCGGTTGGCTCAAGAGACCCAGTACTTC. The encoded protein is CASTRLAQETQYF.

This clone was detected only once. The chain carries TRBV29-1 and TRBJ1-2, with D unresolved. This CDR3 is 13 amino acids long. V lost 6 bases and J lost 0, with 11 bases in between. Per the germline V gene, CDR1 is SQVTM and CDR2 is ANQGSEA. The chain's CDR3 is CSVPGIANYGYTF. DNA for the CDR3: TGCAGCGTGCCGGGAATAGCTAACTATGGCTACACCTTC.

CDR3 coding DNA: TGTGCCAGCAGAACCTCTAACAGGGGCGTGAATGGCTACACCTTC. As protein: CASRTSNRGVNGYTF. The chain employs TRBV28 and TRBJ1-2; TRBD1 aligns across 7 bases. In germline, CDR1 is MDHEN, CDR2 SYDVKM. CDR3 size: 15 residues. The V segment lost 6 bases and the J segment 6 bases; nucleotides outside the gene matches: 13.

This clone was detected once. This chain uses TRBV5-5 with TRBJ1-3, with 8 bases that match TRBD1. V was pared by 4 bases and J by 7 bases, with 7 bases of the junction left unmatched. The CDR3 runs to 14 residues. From germline, CDR1 is SGHKS and CDR2 YYEKEE (reference sequence). The DNA of the CDR3 is TGTGCCAGCAGCCTGAAACAGGGGGAGAACACCATATATTTT. Its protein product is CASSLKQGENTIYF.

The chain recombines TRBV16 with TRBJ1-5; the D is unclear. Looked up from germline, CDR1 is KGHSY and CDR2 is FQNENV. Trimming removed 1 base at V and 1 base at J, with 8 bases between. This CDR3 comprises 15 residues. CDR3 DNA: TGTGCCAGCAGCCAATTCATACGAAGCAATCAGCCCCAGCATTTT. It yields the protein CASSQFIRSNQPQHF.

This sequence joins TRBV27 and TRBJ2-1, with 7 bases lining up with TRBD2. The CDR3 extends over 16 amino acids. With V trimmed by 5 bases and J by 9 bases, 16 bases remained unmatched. Germline V gene sequence: CDR1 MNHEY, CDR2 SMNVEV (reference sequence). DNA of the CDR3: TGTGCCAGCAGTCCCTGGGCTAGCGGCCCTTACGGTGAGCAGTTCTTC. Its protein product is CASSPWASGPYGEQFF.

The chain combines TRBV5-6 with TRBJ1-2, with 8 positions matching TRBD1. The CDR3 covers 15 residues. The germline V gene has CDR1 SGHDT and CDR2 YYEEEE. The ends lost 6 bases at V and 4 bases at J; junction bases unmatched: 11. The CDR3 spells CASKGRQGAGYGYTF. For the CDR3, the DNA is TGTGCCAGCAAAGGGAGGCAGGGGGCTGGCTATGGCTACACCTTC.

The V and J genes are TRBV10-3 and TRBJ2-5; 7 nucleotides agree with TRBD2. V was pared by 11 bases and J by 4 bases, with 7 bases of the junction left unmatched. This CDR3 is built from 12 residues. Germline CDR1 reads ENHRY; CDR2 reads SYGVKD. CDR3 sequence: CAVAWGGETQYF. CDR3 nucleotide sequence: TGTGCCGTCGCCTGGGGGGGAGAGACCCAGTACTTC.

V is TRBV19 and J is TRBJ1-4, with D possibly being TRBD1 (6 bases). Trimming took off 5 bases at V and 7 bases at J, with 17 bases between the two ends. Germline V gene data show CDR1 as LNHDA and CDR2 as SQIVND (reference sequence). This CDR3 spans 15 amino acids. The CDR3 sequence is CASSPGGGGGEKLFF. Written as DNA, the CDR3 is TGTGCCAGTAGTCCCGGCGGGGGCGGTGGTGAAAAACTGTTTTTT.

The CDR3 protein is CASSPGTGDEKLFF. The CDR3 DNA reads TGCGCCAGCAGTCCCGGGACAGGGGATGAAAAACTGTTTTTT. This chain uses TRBV5-1 with TRBJ1-4; 10 nucleotides line up with TRBD1. The J segment lost 6 bases and the V segment lost 5 bases, leaving 4 bases of the junction unmatched. Germline lookup yields CDR1 SGHRS and CDR2 YFSETQ. This CDR3 contains 14 residues.

This clone was seen once. This chain uses TRBV7-9 with TRBJ1-4, with D perhaps TRBD1 (5 bases). Germline CDR1 SEHNR, CDR2 FQNEAQ (reference sequence). The CDR3 runs to 15 residues. V shed 5 bases and J shed 5 bases, with 15 bases lying between them. The CDR3 is CASSQGGSLNEKLFF. The DNA of the CDR3 is TGTGCCAGCAGCCAGGGCGGGAGCCTCAATGAAAAACTGTTTTTT.

This chain links TRBV9 with TRBJ1-2; no clear D. Germline CDR1 and CDR2: SGDLS and YYNGEE. V dropped 3 bases and J dropped 1 base, with 7 bases sitting between them. The CDR3 consists of 13 residues. CDR3 in DNA: TGTGCCAGCAGCGGCCGACATAACTATGGCTACACCTTC. Its translation: CASSGRHNYGYTF.

The chain joins TRBV7-9 to TRBJ2-1; D uncertain. CDR1 and CDR2 from the germline V gene are SEHNR and FQNEAQ (reference sequence). The germline V and J ends were trimmed by 1 base and 11 bases, with 12 bases remaining between them. This CDR3 comprises 13 residues. DNA for the CDR3: TGTGCCAGCAGCTTAGAGCCCTCCCCGAAGCAGTTCTTC. Amino acid sequence: CASSLEPSPKQFF.

The sample holds one count of this clone. The CDR3 sequence: CASSLVSAGGPGGEQYF. CDR3 nucleotides: TGTGCCAGCAGCTTGGTATCTGCGGGGGGCCCCGGCGGCGAGCAGTACTTC. V gene TRBV5-6 combines with J gene TRBJ2-7; 8 nucleotides agree with TRBD2. V lost 0 bases to trimming and J lost 6 bases; unmatched junction nucleotides: 14. This CDR3 comprises 17 residues. Germline-derived CDR1 and CDR2 are SGHDT and YYEEEE.

The V gene is TRBV5-1, the J gene TRBJ2-3, with D perhaps matching TRBD1 (5 bases). Looked up from germline, CDR1 is SGHRS and CDR2 is YFSETQ. This CDR3 contains 15 residues. V lost 2 bases and J 7 bases, leaving 17 bases between the germline ends. The CDR3, as DNA: TGCGCCAGCAGCTTCGACTCTACAGGCCCTAATACGCAGTATTTT. Translation: CASSFDSTGPNTQYF. Complete variable domain (other parts from reference TRBV5-1 and TRBJ2-3): KAGVTQTPRYLIKTRGQQVTLSCSPISGHRSVSWYQQTPGQGLQFLFEYFSETQRNKGNFPGRFSGRQFSNSRSEMNVSTLELGDSALYLCASSFDSTGPNTQYFGPGTRLTVL.

The rearrangement joins TRBV13 to TRBJ2-3, with 9 bases that match TRBD2. The CDR3 is 17 residues long. CDR1 and CDR2 (germline): PRHDT, FYEKMQ (reference sequence). With 3 bases clipped from V and 4 bases from J, the junction kept 11 bases outside the gene matches. The CDR3 region has the DNA TGTGCCAGCAGCTTCTGGTTCGGCGGGGGGGCCCCAGATACGCAGTATTTT. It is translated as CASSFWFGGGAPDTQYF.

The chain couples TRBV4-2 to TRBJ1-6, with D possibly TRBD1 on 6 matching bases. V was pared by 4 bases and J by 8 bases, with 15 bases between. CDR3 length equals 15 residues. Per the germline V gene, CDR1 is LGHNA and CDR2 is YNFKEQ. The CDR3 nucleotides read TGTGCCAGCAGCCGACTTCCGGGGGCCGATTCACCCCTCCACTTT. Protein product: CASSRLPGADSPLHF.